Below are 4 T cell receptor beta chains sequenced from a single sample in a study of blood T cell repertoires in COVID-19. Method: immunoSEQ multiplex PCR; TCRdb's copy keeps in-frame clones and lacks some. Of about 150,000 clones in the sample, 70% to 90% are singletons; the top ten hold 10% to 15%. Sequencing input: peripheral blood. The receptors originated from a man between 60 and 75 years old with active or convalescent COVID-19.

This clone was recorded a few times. The DNA of the CDR3 is TGTGCCAGCAGTCGGGACAGGGGGAGGGTTGGCTACACCTTC. It translates to CASSRDRGRVGYTF. The chain is built from TRBV2 and TRBJ1-2; 11 bases fit TRBD1. V lost 5 bases and J lost 7; bases outside the gene matches: 6. The CDR3 length is 14 residues. Germline CDR1 reads SNHLY; CDR2 reads FYNNEI.

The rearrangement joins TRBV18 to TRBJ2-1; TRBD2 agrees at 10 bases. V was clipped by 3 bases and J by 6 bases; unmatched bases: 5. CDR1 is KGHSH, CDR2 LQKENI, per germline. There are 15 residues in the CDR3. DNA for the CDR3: TGTGCCAGCTCACCCGGTGCTAGCGGGGGCAATGAGCAGTTCTTC. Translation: CASSPGASGGNEQFF.

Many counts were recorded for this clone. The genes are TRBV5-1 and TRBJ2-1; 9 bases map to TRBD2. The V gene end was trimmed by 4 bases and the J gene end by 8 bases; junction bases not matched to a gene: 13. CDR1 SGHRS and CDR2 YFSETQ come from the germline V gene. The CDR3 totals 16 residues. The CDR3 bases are TGCGCCAGCAGCACCTTAGCGGGAGAGGAGAGGGATGAGCAGTTCTTC. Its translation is CASSTLAGEERDEQFF.

CDR3 protein: CASSELVVREGHTIYF. The CDR3 DNA is TGCGCCAGCAGTGAGTTGGTGGTCAGGGAAGGACACACCATATATTTT. The chain employs TRBV10-1 and TRBJ1-3; perhaps TRBD1 as D (5 bases). This CDR3 spans 16 amino acids. CDR1 and CDR2 from the germline V gene are WNHNN and SYGVQD (reference sequence). Between the trimmed V and J ends, which lost 1 base and 8 bases, there was a span of 18 bases.